Detailed here is one T cell receptor (beta chain). The data were taken from a study of cytomegalovirus exposure and HLA in healthy donors. 13 Jbeta primers and 60 Vbeta primers were used for the PCR. Only in-frame clones appear in the TCRdb table, and some are missing; sequencing was by immunoSEQ multiplex PCR. The repertoire consists of about 140,000 clones, with roughly four fifths occurring once and the leading ten covering 3% to 3.5%. Each donor was healthy, and each was a bone marrow donor. At the time of sampling, donors were nominally healthy, though unrecorded immune exposures were likely. The V and J ends lost 6 bases and 6 bases, in that order; junction bases with no gene match: 2. Germline CDR1 is LNHDA and CDR2 is SQIVND (reference sequence). The CDR3 contains 12 residues.

The V call is TRBV19, the J call TRBJ1-2; the match to TRBD1 covers 9 bases. Input material: PBMCs. The clonotype originates from a man between 18 and 29 years old in good health and CMV-seropositive. CDR3 bases: TGTGCCAGTAGAACAGGGGGCAATGGCTACACCTTC. Translating gives CASRTGGNGYTF.